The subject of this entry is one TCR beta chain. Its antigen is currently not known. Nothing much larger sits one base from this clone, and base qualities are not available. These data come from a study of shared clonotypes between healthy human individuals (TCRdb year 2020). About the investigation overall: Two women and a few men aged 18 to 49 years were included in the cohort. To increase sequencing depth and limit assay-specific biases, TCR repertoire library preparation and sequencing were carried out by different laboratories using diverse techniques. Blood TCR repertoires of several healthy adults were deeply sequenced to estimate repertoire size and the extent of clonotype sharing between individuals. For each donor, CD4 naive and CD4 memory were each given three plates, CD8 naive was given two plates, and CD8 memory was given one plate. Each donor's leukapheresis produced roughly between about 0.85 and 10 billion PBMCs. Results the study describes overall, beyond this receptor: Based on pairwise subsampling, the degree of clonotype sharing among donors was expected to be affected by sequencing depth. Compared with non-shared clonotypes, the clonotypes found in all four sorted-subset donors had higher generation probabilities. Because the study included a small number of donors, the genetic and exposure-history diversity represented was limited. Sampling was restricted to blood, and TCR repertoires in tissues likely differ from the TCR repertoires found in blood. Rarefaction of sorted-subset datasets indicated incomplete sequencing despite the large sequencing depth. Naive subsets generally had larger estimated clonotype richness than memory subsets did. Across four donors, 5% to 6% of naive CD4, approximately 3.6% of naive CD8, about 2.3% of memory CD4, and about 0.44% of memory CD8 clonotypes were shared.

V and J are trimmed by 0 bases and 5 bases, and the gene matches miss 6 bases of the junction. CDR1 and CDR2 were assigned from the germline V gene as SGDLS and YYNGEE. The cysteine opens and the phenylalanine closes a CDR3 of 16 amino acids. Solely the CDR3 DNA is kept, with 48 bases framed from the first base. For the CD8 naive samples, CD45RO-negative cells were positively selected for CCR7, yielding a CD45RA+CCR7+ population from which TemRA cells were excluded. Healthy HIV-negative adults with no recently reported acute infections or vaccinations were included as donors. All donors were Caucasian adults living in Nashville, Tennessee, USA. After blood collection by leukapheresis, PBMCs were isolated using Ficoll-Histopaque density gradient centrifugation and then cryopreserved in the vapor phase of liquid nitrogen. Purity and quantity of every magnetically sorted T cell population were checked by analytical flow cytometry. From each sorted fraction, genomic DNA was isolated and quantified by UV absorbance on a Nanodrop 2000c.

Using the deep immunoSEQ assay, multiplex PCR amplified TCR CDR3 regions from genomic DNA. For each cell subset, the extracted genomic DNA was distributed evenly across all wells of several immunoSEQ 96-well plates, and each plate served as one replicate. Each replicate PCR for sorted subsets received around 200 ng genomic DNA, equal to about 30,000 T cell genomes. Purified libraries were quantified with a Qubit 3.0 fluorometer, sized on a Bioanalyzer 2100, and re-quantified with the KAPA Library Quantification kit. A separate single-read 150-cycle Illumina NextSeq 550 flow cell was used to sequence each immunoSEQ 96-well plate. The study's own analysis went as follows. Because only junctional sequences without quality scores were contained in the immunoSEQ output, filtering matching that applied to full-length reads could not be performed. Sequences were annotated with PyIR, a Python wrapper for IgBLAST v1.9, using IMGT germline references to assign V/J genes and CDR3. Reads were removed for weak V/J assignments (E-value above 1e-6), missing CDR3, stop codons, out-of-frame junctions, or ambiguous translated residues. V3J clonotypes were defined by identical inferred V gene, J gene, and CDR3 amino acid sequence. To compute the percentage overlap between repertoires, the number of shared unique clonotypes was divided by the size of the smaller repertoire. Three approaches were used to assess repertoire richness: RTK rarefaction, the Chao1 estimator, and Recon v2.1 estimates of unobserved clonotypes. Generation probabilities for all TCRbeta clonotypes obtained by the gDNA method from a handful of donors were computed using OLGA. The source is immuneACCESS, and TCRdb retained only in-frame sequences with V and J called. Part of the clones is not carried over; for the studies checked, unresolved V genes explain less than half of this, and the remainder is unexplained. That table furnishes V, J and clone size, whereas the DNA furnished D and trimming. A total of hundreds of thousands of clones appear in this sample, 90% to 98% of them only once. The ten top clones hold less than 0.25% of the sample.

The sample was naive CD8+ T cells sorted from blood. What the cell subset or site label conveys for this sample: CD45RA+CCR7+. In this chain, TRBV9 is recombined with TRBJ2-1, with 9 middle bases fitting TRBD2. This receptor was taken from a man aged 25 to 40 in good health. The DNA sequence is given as TGTGCCAGCAGCGTAGATGGCGGGAGGGTTGACAATGAGCAGTTCTTC. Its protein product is CASSVDGGRVDNEQFF.